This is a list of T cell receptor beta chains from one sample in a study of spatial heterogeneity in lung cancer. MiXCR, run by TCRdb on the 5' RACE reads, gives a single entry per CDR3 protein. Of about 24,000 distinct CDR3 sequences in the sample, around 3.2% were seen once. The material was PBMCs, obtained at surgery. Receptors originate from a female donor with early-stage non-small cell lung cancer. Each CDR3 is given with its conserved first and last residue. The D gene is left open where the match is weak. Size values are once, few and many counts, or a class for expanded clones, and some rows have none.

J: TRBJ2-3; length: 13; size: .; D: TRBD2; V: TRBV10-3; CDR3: CAISPSGRVGQYF; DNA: TGTGCCATCTCCCCTAGCGGGAGAGTAGGGCAGTATTTT
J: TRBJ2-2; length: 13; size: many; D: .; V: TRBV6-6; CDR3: CASSPGDAGELFF; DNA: TGTGCCAGCAGTCCTGGGGACGCCGGGGAGCTGTTTTTT
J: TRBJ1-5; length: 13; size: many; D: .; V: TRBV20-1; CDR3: CSAQDPANQPQHF; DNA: TGCAGTGCCCAGGACCCCGCCAATCAGCCCCAGCATTTT
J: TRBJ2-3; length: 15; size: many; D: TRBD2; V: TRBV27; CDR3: CASSVRLAVTDTQYF; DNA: TGTGCCAGCAGTGTCCGACTAGCAGTCACAGATACGCAGTATTTT
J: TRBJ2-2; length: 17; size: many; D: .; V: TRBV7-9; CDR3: CASSKPAGQKNTGELFF; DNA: TGTGCCAGCAGCAAACCAGCGGGACAGAAGAACACCGGGGAGCTGTTTTTT
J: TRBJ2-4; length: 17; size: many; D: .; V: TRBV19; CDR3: CASSIEGLYDHKNIQYF; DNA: TGTGCCAGTAGTATAGAGGGCTTGTATGACCACAAAAACATTCAGTACTTC
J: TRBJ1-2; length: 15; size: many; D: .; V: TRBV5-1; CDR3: CASSLGQSSNYGYTF; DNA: TGCGCCAGCAGCTTGGGGCAGAGTTCTAACTATGGCTACACCTTC
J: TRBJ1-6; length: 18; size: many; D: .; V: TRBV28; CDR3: CASSFLLGAFGYNSPLHF; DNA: TGTGCCAGCAGTTTTCTCCTCGGGGCGTTTGGCTATAATTCACCCCTCCACTTT
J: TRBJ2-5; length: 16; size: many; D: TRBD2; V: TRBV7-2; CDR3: CASSLAGLAGEETQYF; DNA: TGTGCCAGCAGCTTGGCCGGACTAGCGGGAGAGGAGACCCAGTACTTC
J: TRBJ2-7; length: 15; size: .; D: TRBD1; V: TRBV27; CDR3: CASSVFGTGTYEQYF; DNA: TGTGCCAGCAGCGTATTTGGGACAGGGACTTACGAGCAGTACTTC
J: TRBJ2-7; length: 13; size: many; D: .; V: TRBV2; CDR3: CASSEASRYEQYF; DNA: TGTGCCAGCAGTGAAGCGTCGCGGTACGAGCAGTACTTC
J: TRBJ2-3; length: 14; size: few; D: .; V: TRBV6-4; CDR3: CASSEGGSTDTQYF; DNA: TGTGCCAGCAGTGAGGGCGGGAGCACAGATACGCAGTATTTT
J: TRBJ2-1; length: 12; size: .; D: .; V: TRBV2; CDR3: CASSGGSNEQFF; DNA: TGTGCCAGCAGCGGGGGCAGCAATGAGCAGTTCTTC
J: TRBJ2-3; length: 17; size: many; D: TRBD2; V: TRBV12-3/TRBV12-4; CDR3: CASSIPRQREKTDTQYF; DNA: TGTGCCAGCAGCATACCTCGTCAGCGGGAGAAAACAGATACGCAGTATTTT
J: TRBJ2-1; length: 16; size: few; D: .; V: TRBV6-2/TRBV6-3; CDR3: CASSYASVSSYNEQFF; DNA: TGTGCCAGCAGTTACGCTAGCGTCAGCTCCTACAATGAGCAGTTCTTC
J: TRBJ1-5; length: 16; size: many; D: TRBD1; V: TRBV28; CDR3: CATRTGGTLSNQPQHF; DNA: TGTGCCACCCGGACAGGGGGAACCCTTAGCAATCAGCCCCAGCATTTT
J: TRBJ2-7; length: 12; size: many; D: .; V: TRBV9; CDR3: CASSGDGYEQYF; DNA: TGTGCCAGCAGTGGGGACGGCTACGAGCAGTACTTC
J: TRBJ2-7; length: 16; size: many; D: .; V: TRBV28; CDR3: CASSLQGPPPLDEQYF; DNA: TGTGCCAGCAGTTTGCAGGGCCCCCCTCCCCTTGACGAGCAGTACTTC
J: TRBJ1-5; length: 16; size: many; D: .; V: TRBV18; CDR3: CASSPVAGVSNQPQHF; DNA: TGTGCCAGCTCACCAGTCGCGGGGGTCAGCAATCAGCCCCAGCATTTT
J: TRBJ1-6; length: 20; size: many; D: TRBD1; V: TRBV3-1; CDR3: CASSHGPGQGVLMNNSPLHF; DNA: TGTGCCAGCAGCCATGGACCGGGACAGGGGGTTCTCATGAACAATTCACCCCTCCACTTT
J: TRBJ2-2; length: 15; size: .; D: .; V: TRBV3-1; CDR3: CASSQGGGQDAELFF; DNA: TGTGCCAGCAGCCAAGGGGGGGGACAGGATGCGGAGCTGTTTTTT
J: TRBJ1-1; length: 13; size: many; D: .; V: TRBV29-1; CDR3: CSVERYLFGEAFF; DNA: TGCAGCGTTGAACGGTATCTATTTGGTGAAGCTTTCTTT
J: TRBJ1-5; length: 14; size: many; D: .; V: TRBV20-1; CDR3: CSTAGGRWSQPQHF; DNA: TGCAGTACCGCGGGGGGGCGGTGGAGCCAGCCCCAGCATTTT
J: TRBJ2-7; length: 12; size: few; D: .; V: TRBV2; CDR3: CASKDRTYEQYF; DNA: TGTGCCAGCAAGGACAGAACCTACGAGCAGTACTTC
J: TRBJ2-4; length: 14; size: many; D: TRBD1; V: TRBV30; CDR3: CAWSGPDRLNIQYF; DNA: TGTGCCTGGAGTGGTCCGGACAGGTTAAACATTCAGTACTTC
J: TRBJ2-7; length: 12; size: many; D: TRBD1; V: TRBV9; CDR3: CASSPGTVEQYF; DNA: TGTGCCAGCAGCCCAGGGACAGTAGAGCAGTACTTC
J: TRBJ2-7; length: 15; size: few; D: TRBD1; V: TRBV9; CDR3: CASSVATGQGHEQYF; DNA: TGTGCCAGCAGCGTAGCTACCGGACAGGGTCACGAGCAGTACTTC
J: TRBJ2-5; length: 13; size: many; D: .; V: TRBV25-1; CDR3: CASSRDGRETQYF; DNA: TGTGCCAGCAGTAGGGACGGAAGAGAGACCCAGTACTTC
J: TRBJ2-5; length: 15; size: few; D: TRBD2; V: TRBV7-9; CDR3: CASSISSGHQETQYF; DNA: TGTGCCAGCAGCATATCTAGCGGGCACCAAGAGACCCAGTACTTC
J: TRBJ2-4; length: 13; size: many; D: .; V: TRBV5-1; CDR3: CASSLDNKNIQYF; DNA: TGCGCCAGCAGCTTGGATAACAAAAACATTCAGTACTTC
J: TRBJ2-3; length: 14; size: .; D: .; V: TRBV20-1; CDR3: CSARTGVAADTQYF; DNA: TGCAGTGCTAGAACGGGGGTGGCAGCAGATACGCAGTATTTT
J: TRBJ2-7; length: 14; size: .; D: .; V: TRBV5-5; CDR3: CASSKWTENYEQYF; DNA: TGTGCCAGCAGCAAGTGGACAGAAAACTACGAGCAGTACTTC
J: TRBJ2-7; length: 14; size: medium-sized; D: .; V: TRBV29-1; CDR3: CSVSPGLRTYEQYF; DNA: TGCAGCGTGTCTCCGGGACTGCGGACCTACGAGCAGTACTTC
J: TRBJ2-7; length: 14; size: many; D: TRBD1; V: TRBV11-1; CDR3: CASSSSSDRDEQYF; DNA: TGTGCCAGCAGCTCCTCATCGGACAGGGACGAGCAGTACTTC
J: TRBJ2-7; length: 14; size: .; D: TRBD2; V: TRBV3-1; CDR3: CASSKLAGVYEQYF; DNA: TGTGCCAGCAGCAAACTAGCGGGCGTCTACGAGCAGTACTTC
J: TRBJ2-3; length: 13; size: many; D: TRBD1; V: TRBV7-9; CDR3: CASSPRGPDTQYF; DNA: TGTGCCAGCAGCCCAAGGGGGCCAGATACGCAGTATTTT
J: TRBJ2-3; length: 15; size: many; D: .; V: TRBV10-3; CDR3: CAISSQIYSTDTQYF; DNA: TGTGCCATCAGTTCACAGATATACAGCACAGATACGCAGTATTTT
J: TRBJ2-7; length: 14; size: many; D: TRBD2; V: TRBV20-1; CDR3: CSAKTSGRSYEQYF; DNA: TGCAGTGCAAAAACTAGCGGACGCTCCTACGAGCAGTACTTC
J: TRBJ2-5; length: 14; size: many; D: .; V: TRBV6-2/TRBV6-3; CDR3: CASSTTRDTETQYF; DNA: TGTGCCAGCAGTACGACTAGGGATACGGAGACCCAGTACTTC
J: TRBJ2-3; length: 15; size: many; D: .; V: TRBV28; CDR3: CASSEPGRARDTQYF; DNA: TGTGCCAGCAGCGAACCCGGCCGCGCTAGAGATACGCAGTATTTT
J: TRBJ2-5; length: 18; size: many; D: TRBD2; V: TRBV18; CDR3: CASSPTGTSVGGVETQYF; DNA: TGTGCCAGCTCACCAACCGGGACTAGCGTCGGAGGCGTAGAGACCCAGTACTTC
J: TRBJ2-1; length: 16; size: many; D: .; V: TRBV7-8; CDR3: CASSPHRMSSYNEQFF; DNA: TGTGCCAGCAGCCCGCACAGGATGAGCTCCTACAATGAGCAGTTCTTC
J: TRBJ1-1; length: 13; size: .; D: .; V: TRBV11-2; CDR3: CASSSQGNTEAFF; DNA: TGTGCCAGCAGCTCACAGGGTAACACTGAAGCTTTCTTT
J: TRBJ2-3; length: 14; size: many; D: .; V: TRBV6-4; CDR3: CASSPGDLTDTQYF; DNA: TGTGCCAGCAGCCCCGGGGACCTCACAGATACGCAGTATTTT
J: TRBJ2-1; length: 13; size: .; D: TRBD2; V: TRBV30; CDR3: CAWSRGLAGGQFF; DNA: TGTGCCTGGAGCCGCGGACTAGCGGGAGGGCAGTTCTTC
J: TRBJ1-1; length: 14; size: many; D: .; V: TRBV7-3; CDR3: CASSFQGGDTEAFF; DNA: TGTGCCAGCAGCTTCCAGGGAGGCGACACTGAAGCTTTCTTT
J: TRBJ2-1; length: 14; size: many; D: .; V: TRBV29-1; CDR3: CSVDPDSSYNEQFF; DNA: TGCAGCGTGGACCCTGATAGCTCCTACAATGAGCAGTTCTTC
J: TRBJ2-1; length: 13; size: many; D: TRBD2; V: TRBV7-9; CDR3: CASRGGVYNEQFF; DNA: TGTGCCAGCAGGGGAGGGGTTTACAATGAGCAGTTCTTC
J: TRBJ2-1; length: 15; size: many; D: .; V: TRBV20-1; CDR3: CSASNGISSYNEQFF; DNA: TGCAGTGCTAGCAACGGGATAAGCTCCTACAATGAGCAGTTCTTC
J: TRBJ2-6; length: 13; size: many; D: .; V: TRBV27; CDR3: CASRISGANVLTF; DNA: TGTGCCAGCCGTATCTCTGGGGCCAACGTCCTGACTTTC
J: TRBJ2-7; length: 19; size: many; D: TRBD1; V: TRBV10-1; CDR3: CASSQCPGQGCVLAYEQYF; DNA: TGCGCCAGCAGTCAGTGCCCGGGACAGGGTTGTGTTCTAGCCTACGAGCAGTACTTC
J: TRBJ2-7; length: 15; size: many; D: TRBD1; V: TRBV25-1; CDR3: CASSEQGTGSYEQYF; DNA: TGTGCCAGCAGTGAACAGGGGACAGGCTCCTACGAGCAGTACTTC
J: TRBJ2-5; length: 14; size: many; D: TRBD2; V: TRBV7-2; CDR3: CASSGPGLAPTQYF; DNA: TGTGCCAGCAGCGGGCCGGGACTAGCTCCAACCCAGTACTTC
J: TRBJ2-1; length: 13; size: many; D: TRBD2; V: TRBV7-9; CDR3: CAAHPYAGGEQFF; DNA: TGTGCCGCCCACCCCTACGCGGGAGGTGAGCAGTTCTTC
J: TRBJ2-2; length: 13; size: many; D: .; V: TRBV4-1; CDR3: CASSPPVAGELFF; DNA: TGCGCCAGCAGCCCTCCGGTGGCCGGGGAGCTGTTTTTT
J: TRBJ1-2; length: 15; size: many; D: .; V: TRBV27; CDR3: CASSGTDRTFVGYTF; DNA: TGTGCCAGCAGCGGCACGGACAGAACCTTCGTTGGCTACACCTTC
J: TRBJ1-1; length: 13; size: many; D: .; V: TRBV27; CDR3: CASTPGRSTEAFF; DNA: TGTGCCAGCACCCCTGGGAGGAGCACTGAAGCTTTCTTT
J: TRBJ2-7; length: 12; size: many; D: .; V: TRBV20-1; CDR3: CSARDNSYEQYF; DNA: TGCAGTGCCCGGGACAACTCCTACGAGCAGTACTTC
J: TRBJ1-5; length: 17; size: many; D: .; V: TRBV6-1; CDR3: CASSEFSGQQINQPQHF; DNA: TGTGCCAGCAGTGAATTTTCTGGACAGCAAATCAATCAGCCCCAGCATTTT